Listed below are T cell receptor beta chains from one sample, sequenced in a study of CD8+ T cells in alopecia areata. TCRdb's copy holds only in-frame clones and misses some; the assay was immunoSEQ multiplex PCR. The sample has about 200,000 clones; 58% are singletons. This specimen consisted of CD4+ T cells sorted from blood, obtained at week 24, from a patient treated with tofacitinib. The receptors shown here come from a human donor with alopecia areata. The CDR3 runs from the conserved cysteine through the conserved F or W. A D gene is named only where the DNA matches it firmly. Only part of the rows carry a size: once, few, many, or a class if the clone is expanded.

J gene | V gene | clone size | D gene | CDR3 protein | CDR3 DNA
TRBJ2-4 | TRBV5-6 | NA | NA | CASTINVEQNIQYF | TGTGCCAGCACGATTAATGTGGAGCAAAACATTCAGTACTTC
TRBJ1-1 | TRBV2 | NA | TRBD1 | CASSLAGGLSEAFF | TGTGCCAGCAGTTTAGCAGGGGGCCTTTCTGAAGCTTTCTTT
TRBJ2-1 | TRBV13 | NA | TRBD2 | CASSLAASGRPGNEQFF | TGTGCCAGCAGCTTAGCCGCTAGCGGGAGACCGGGCAATGAGCAGTTCTTC
TRBJ2-7 | TRBV5-1 | NA | TRBD1 | CASSSGTGFSYEQYF | TGCGCCAGCAGCTCCGGGACAGGGTTTTCCTACGAGCAGTACTTC
TRBJ2-7 | TRBV11-2 | NA | TRBD2 | CASSLTSGQYF | TGTGCCAGCAGCTTAACTAGCGGGCAGTACTTC
TRBJ1-3 | TRBV6-5 | NA | NA | CASSYSPRSGNTIYF | TGTGCCAGCAGTTACTCGCCGCGATCTGGAAACACCATATATTTT
TRBJ2-1 | TRBV19 | NA | NA | CASSITGGTEQFF | TGTGCCAGTAGTATCACCGGCGGGACCGAGCAGTTCTTC
TRBJ1-2 | TRBV4-2 | few | NA | CASSQDMVAYGYTF | TGTGCCAGCAGCCAAGATATGGTAGCATATGGCTACACCTTC
TRBJ1-4 | TRBV7-2 | NA | TRBD1 | CASSWDRGDEKLFF | TGTGCCAGCAGCTGGGACAGGGGCGATGAAAAACTGTTTTTT
TRBJ2-5 | TRBV13 | NA | TRBD2 | CASRLASGQETQYF | TGTGCCAGCAGGCTTGCTAGCGGACAAGAGACCCAGTACTTC
TRBJ1-2 | TRBV6-1 | NA | TRBD1 | CASSAGGRGPVDGYTF | TGTGCCAGCAGTGCAGGGGGTCGGGGACCAGTGGATGGCTACACCTTC
TRBJ2-3 | TRBV6-5 | NA | NA | CASSPNGDTQYF | TGTGCCAGCAGCCCCAATGGGGATACGCAGTATTTT
TRBJ1-1 | TRBV6-5 | few | TRBD1 | CASRQTGGGEAFF | TGTGCCAGCAGACAAACAGGGGGAGGTGAAGCTTTCTTT
TRBJ1-1 | TRBV29-1 | NA | NA | CSVERVARQAAFF | TGCAGCGTTGAAAGGGTGGCCAGACAGGCAGCTTTCTTT
TRBJ2-1 | TRBV28 | NA | TRBD2 | CATSDASGRAYEQFF | TGTGCCACCAGTGACGCTAGCGGGAGGGCCTATGAGCAGTTCTTC
TRBJ2-7 | TRBV30 | NA | TRBD2 | CAGKGLASYEQYF | TGTGCCGGGAAGGGACTAGCCTCCTACGAGCAGTACTTC
TRBJ2-7 | TRBV29-1 | NA | TRBD1 | CSVVPIIRGRQGDEQYF | TGCAGCGTTGTCCCCATAATCCGGGGCCGACAGGGCGACGAGCAGTACTTC
TRBJ2-5 | TRBV6-1 | NA | TRBD1 | CASSWTGGETQYF | TGTGCCAGCAGTTGGACAGGGGGAGAGACCCAGTACTTC
TRBJ2-7 | TRBV2 | NA | NA | CAWTVVATSYEQYF | TGTGCCTGGACCGTGGTAGCGACCTCCTACGAGCAGTACTTC
TRBJ2-2 | TRBV7-2 | few | TRBD2 | CASSLKGLAGGFTGELFF | TGTGCCAGCAGCCTAAAGGGACTAGCGGGTGGATTCACCGGGGAGCTGTTTTTT
TRBJ1-3 | TRBV7-2 | NA | TRBD1 | CASSRTGGTSSGNTIYF | TGTGCCAGCAGCCGGACAGGGGGCACAAGTAGTGGAAACACCATATATTTT
TRBJ2-5 | TRBV30 | once | NA | CACVTGTQETQYF | TGTGCCTGTGTGACGGGGACACAAGAGACCCAGTACTTC
TRBJ2-1 | TRBV29-1 | few | NA | CSVGGIGGWEQFF | TGCAGCGTTGGAGGTATAGGCGGCTGGGAGCAGTTCTTC
TRBJ2-1 | TRBV5-4 | NA | NA | CASSTPGKLNEQFF | TGTGCCAGCAGCACCCCCGGGAAACTCAATGAGCAGTTCTTC
TRBJ2-7 | TRBV5-4 | NA | TRBD1 | CASSPSGQGSSHEQYF | TGTGCCAGCAGTCCCAGCGGACAGGGGTCAAGCCACGAGCAGTACTTC
TRBJ1-5 | TRBV30 | few | TRBD1 | CAWSSRGGRNQPQHF | TGTGCCTGGAGTTCGAGAGGGGGCCGGAATCAGCCCCAGCATTTT
TRBJ2-2 | TRBV14 | NA | TRBD1 | CASSQGQSNTGELFF | TGTGCCAGCAGCCAGGGACAGTCGAACACCGGGGAGCTGTTTTTT
TRBJ1-2 | TRBV9 | few | TRBD1 | CASSLTTGAGYGYTF | TGTGCCAGCAGCCTAACGACAGGGGCTGGCTATGGCTACACCTTC